This T cell receptor beta chain was observed in a study of identical twins. The CDR3 is 12 residues long. Germline CDR1 is SGHRS and CDR2 is YFSETQ. V lost 4 bases and J lost 9, with 11 bases in between. This clonotype was observed a few times. The antigen is undetermined. Study-level findings and limits: Because invariant MAIT and iNKT cells could be present, zero-insertion analyses could be partly confounded.

TCRdb analysed the 5' RACE reads with MiXCR anew, one entry per CDR3 protein. The table includes approximately 260,000 distinct CDR3 sequences, over 12% detected once. V gene TRBV5-1 combines with J gene TRBJ2-1; D is unclear. The receptor was isolated from a woman aged 18-30 years in good health. The material sequenced was memory (CD45RO+) T cells sorted from blood. This CDR3 reads CASSVAWGEQFF. The CDR3, as DNA: TGCGCCAGCAGCGTCGCATGGGGTGAGCAGTTCTTC.